This T cell receptor (beta chain) was obtained from a study of CD4 and CD8 cells across lung adenocarcinoma regions. The CDR3 length is 16 residues. The V end was cut by 2 bases, the J end by 10 bases, with 21 bases between. Per the germline V gene, CDR1 is MNHEY and CDR2 is SVGAGI. TCRdb re-analysed the PCR reads in MiXCR, keeping a single row per CDR3 protein. The sample yields some 5,300 distinct CDR3 sequences, 50% seen once. Localized lung adenocarcinoma, a non-small cell lung cancer, affected the donors. This clonotype was obtained from a male donor with lung adenocarcinoma. The CD4 and CD8 labels of this study may be unreliable. Sequencing was done on a sample of CD4+ T cells from the margin of a lung tumor. The rearrangement links TRBV6-5 to TRBJ2-1; D remains ambiguous. The CDR3 coding sequence is TGTGCCAGCAGTTACGGCGCAAGGCTAGTGGGCTACGAGCAGTTCTTC. As protein: CASSYGARLVGYEQFF.